The T cell receptor (beta chain) described here comes from a study of T cells in localized non-small cell lung cancer. Study-wide results and limits: For the top 100 tumor clones, a median roughly 55 also appeared in adjacent lung.

The CDR3 has 15 residues. Germline V lookup: CDR1 MNHEY, CDR2 SVGAGI. Trimming cost V 0 bases and J 5 bases, with 13 bases left between them. The data were produced by immunoSEQ multiplex PCR, yet TCRdb's version contains in-frame clones alone and is incomplete. The data hold about 13,000 clones, with around 84% observed a single time. About this clone itself: The antigen is undetermined.

The clonotype originates from a male donor aged 60 or older with stage III lung adenocarcinoma. This chain uses TRBV6-5 with TRBJ2-5; D is uncertain. The specimen was peripheral blood, collected before any cancer treatment. This CDR3 is CASSYSDGLGETQYF. The CDR3 region has the DNA TGTGCCAGCAGTTACTCTGACGGGCTGGGGGAGACCCAGTACTTC.